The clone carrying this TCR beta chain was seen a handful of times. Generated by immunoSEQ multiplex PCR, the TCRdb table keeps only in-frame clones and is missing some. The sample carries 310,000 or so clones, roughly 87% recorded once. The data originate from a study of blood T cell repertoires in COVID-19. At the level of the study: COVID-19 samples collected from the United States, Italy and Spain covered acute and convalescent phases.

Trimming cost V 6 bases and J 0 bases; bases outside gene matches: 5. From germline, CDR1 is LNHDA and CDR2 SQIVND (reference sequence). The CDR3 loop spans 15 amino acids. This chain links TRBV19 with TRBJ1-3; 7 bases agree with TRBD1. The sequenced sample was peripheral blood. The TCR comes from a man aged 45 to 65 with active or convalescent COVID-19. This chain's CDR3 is CASRGQGDSGNTIYF. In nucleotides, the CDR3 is TGTGCCAGTAGAGGGCAGGGGGACTCTGGAAACACCATATATTTT. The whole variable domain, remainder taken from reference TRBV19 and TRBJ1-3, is DGGITQSPKYLFRKEGQNVTLSCEQNLNHDAMYWYRQDPGQGLRLIYYSQIVNDFQKGDIAEGYSVSREKKESFPLTVTSAQKNPTAFYLCASRGQGDSGNTIYFGEGSWLTVV.